This entry concerns a single T cell receptor beta chain. The data derive from a study of shared clonotypes between healthy human individuals. CDR3 size: 13 residues. Per germline, CDR1 SGHRS and CDR2 YFSETQ. Trimming stripped 4 bases from V and 1 base from J, with 8 bases between. As handled by the study authors: ImmunoSEQ supplied junction-only sequences lacking quality scores, so filtering was different. The protocol was immunoSEQ multiplex PCR, while the TCRdb copy is restricted to in-frame clones and leaves out a portion. That table is the source of V, J and clone size, and D and trimming were worked out from the DNA. The sample consists of approximately 720,000 clones, around 72% of them appearing once.

Sequenced: memory CD4+ T cells sorted from blood. Noted subset: CD45RA-negative fraction. The chain is built from TRBV5-1 and TRBJ1-1; D unclear. This TCR derives from a woman aged 30 to 39 in good health. The CDR3 reads CASSRWGNTEAFF. The DNA for the CDR3 is TGCGCCAGCAGCCGGTGGGGGAACACTGAAGCTTTCTTT.